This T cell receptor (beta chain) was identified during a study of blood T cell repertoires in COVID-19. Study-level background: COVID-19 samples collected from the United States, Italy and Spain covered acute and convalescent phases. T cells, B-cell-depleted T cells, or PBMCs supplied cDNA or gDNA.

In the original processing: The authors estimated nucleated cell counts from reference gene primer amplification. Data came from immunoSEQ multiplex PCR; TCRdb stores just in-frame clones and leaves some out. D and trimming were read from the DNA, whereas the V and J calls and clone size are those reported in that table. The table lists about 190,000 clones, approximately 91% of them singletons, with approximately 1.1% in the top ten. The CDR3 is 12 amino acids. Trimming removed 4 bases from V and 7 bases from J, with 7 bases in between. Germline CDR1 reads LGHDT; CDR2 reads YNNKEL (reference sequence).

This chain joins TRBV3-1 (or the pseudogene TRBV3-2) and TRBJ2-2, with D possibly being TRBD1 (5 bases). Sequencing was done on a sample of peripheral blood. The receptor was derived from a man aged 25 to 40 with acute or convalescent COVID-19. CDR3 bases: TGTGCCAGCAGCCCGGACATCGGGGAGCTGTTTTTT. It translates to CASSPDIGELFF.